This is a list of T cell receptor beta chains from one sample in a study of human T cells and chemical hapten exposure. Using its own MiXCR run on the RACE reads, TCRdb lists one record per CDR3 protein. The sample has roughly 180,000 distinct CDR3 sequences, around 24% seen once. The specimen comprised whole blood, sampled in connection with sensitization to the hapten diphenylcyclopropenone (DPC). These TCRs come from a woman in her forties or fifties with alopecia areata. Some clones in this sample may be carry-over from other donors' samples. CDR3s include the opening cysteine and the closing phenylalanine or tryptophan.

v_call cdr3_aa
TRBV5-1 CASSLERDRELFF
TRBV20-1 CSASGTGGMNTEAFF
TRBV20-1 CSAREAAAYEQYF
TRBV29-1 CSERGPRGPEAFF
TRBV20-1 CSARDLWERQSSYNEQFF
TRBV2 CASRLGEGLISTGELFF
TRBV7-9 CASSSNDRGTGELFF
TRBV9 CASSTRSTGELFF
TRBV20-1 CSARDIHRSGSLSQITYEQYF
TRBV29-1 CSVGESNQPQHF
TRBV20-1 CSASLQYPNSPLHF
TRBV4-2 CASSQARENTIYF
TRBV18 CASSLGPGTEAFF
TRBV18 CASSRQDTGELFF
TRBV20-1 CSAKVRDRVPGELFF
TRBV9 CASSVGSLFAGVGTEAFF
TRBV7-7 CASSFGAGFDEQFF
TRBV5-1 CASRPWTGGVEAFF
TRBV24-1 CATSGRQGGPDEQYF
TRBV7-9 CASSPAPSGNTEAFF
TRBV5-4 CASKTSGNSEQFF
TRBV12-3/TRBV12-4 CASSLPRGAEEQYF
TRBV20-1 CSASYRGDQPQHF
TRBV11-2 CASSFGSGRTEQFF
TRBV29-1 CSVAGSSGANVLTF
TRBV29-1 CSGAGLAGGTGELFF
TRBV7-2 CASSLGRANNEQFF
TRBV20-1 CSARDLREVYNEQFF
TRBV7-2 CASSPKRPGQGSLAGNTIYF
TRBV15 CATSRDLGTPGFF
TRBV5-1 CASSLKRDTQYF
TRBV10-2 CASSEPTTGGLSNSPLHF
TRBV20-1 CSASPALGGAGANVLTF
TRBV9 CASSGPGQGYEKLFF
TRBV14 CASSQDIRSTEAFF
TRBV6-5 CASSYSGQGVSYNSPLHF
TRBV2 CASSESPNTDTQYF
TRBV5-1 CASSSSGRGF
TRBV2 CASSGRGGAVSAEQFF
TRBV6-5 CASSYWMAGELFF
TRBV29-1 CSVGVNSGNTIYF
TRBV20-1 CSARDSSFGEQYF
TRBV9 CASSVEVAALPYEQYF
TRBV7-9 CASSRRTGSGSVETQYF
TRBV24-1 CATSDEGRTDTQYF
TRBV5-1 CASSLEGGQETQYF
TRBV20-1 CSSTTGLAGADTQYF
TRBV25-1 CASSEFPVSNTGELFF
TRBV5-1 CASFPGGNSYEQYF
TRBV29-1 CSVVGTEAFF